The 21 T cell receptor beta chains given below trace back to one sample, sequenced in a study of regulatory T cells in long-lasting Graves disease. Described time point: newly diagnosed GD, antithyroid drugs for less than 3 months. PBMC RNA was the source of the TCR library. Combining iRepertoire HTBI primers with Arm-PCR of CDR3 regions, the authors built TCR beta libraries. TCRdb ran MiXCR on the multiplex PCR reads and lists one entry per CDR3 protein. The sample has about 440,000 distinct CDR3 sequences, more than 13% seen once. The sample was also linked to a second study, of T cells in Graves' hyperthyroidism and ophthalmopathy.

The starting material was peripheral blood mononuclear cells (PBMCs), obtained at new diagnosis, from a patient treated with antithyroid drugs. These receptors were collected from a young woman with Graves disease.

Of note for this clonotype: The junction differs from germline at one of its ends, possibly a read error. This rearrangement joins TRBV20-1 to TRBJ2-2; 9 nucleotides match TRBD2. The germline gives CDR1 DFQATT, CDR2 SNEGSKA (reference sequence). This CDR3 spans 15 amino acids. The CDR3 DNA reads as TGCAGTGCAGAGGTAGCGGGAGAGGACACCGGGGAGCTGTCTTTT. It specifies CSAEVAGEDTGELSF.

This clonotype was picked up many times. The chain has TRBV20-1 and TRBJ2-7; D may be TRBD2 (6 bases). There are 13 residues in the CDR3. With 3 bases removed from V and 6 bases from J, the gap between germline ends came to 15 bases. Germline lookup yields CDR1 DFQATT and CDR2 SNEGSKA (reference sequence). The CDR3 protein is CSASSGDDFEQYF. DNA of the CDR3: TGCAGTGCTAGTTCGGGGGACGACTTCGAGCAGTACTTC.

The genes are TRBV9 and TRBJ1-3; unclear D gene. Looked up from germline, CDR1 is SGDLS and CDR2 is YYNGEE. CDR3 length: 12 residues. V dropped 4 bases and J dropped 4 bases, with 6 bases sitting between them. In DNA, the CDR3 is TGTGCCAGCAGCTTCGAAGGAAACACCATATATTTT. Translated, it gives CASSFEGNTIYF.

This clonotype has ten or more counts. This rearrangement joins TRBV5-1 to TRBJ2-1; no clear D gene. In germline, CDR1 is SGHRS, CDR2 YFSETQ. This CDR3 is built from 14 residues. V lost 0 bases and J lost 5, with 9 bases in between. For the CDR3, the DNA is TGCGCCAGCAGCTTGGGTGACACAGACAATGAGCAGTTCTTC. Encoded protein: CASSLGDTDNEQFF.

This clonotype has ten or more counts. This rearrangement joins TRBV4-2 to TRBJ2-3; no firm D call. Trimming took 0 bases from V and 0 from J, leaving 4 bases between them. Germline V CDR1 and CDR2: LGHNA, YNFKEQ. This CDR3 is 14 amino acids long. The CDR3 here is CASSQEGSTDTQYF. Here the CDR3 DNA reads TGTGCCAGCAGCCAAGAGGGTAGCACAGATACGCAGTATTTT.

The chain recombines TRBV28 with TRBJ1-5; no definite D call. Germline CDR1 and CDR2: MDHEN and SYDVKM. The CDR3 extends over 14 amino acids. The germline V and J ends were trimmed by 5 bases and 1 base, with 9 bases remaining between them. This CDR3 is CASSRGGSNQPQHF. The CDR3 DNA reads as TGTGCCAGCAGTCGGGGTGGAAGCAATCAGCCCCAGCATTTT.

This clonotype was observed many times. V and J are TRBV29-1 and TRBJ1-5; possible D gene TRBD1, 6 bases. The CDR3 totals 12 residues. The germline gives CDR1 SQVTM, CDR2 ANQGSEA. Deletions cut 0 bases from V and 7 bases from J, with 7 bases between. This CDR3 is CSVEDQGQPQHF. The DNA of the CDR3 is TGCAGCGTTGAAGATCAGGGGCAGCCCCAGCATTTT. The variable domain in full, completed from reference TRBV29-1 and TRBJ1-5, reads SAVISQKPSRDICQRGTSLTIQCQVDSQVTMMFWYRQQPGQSLTLIATANQGSEATYESGFVIDKFPISRPNLTFSTLTVSNMSPEDSSIYLCSVEDQGQPQHFGDGTRLSIL.

This clonotype was counted a few times. V gene TRBV29-1 combines with J gene TRBJ2-3, with a weak D call TRBD1 (6 bases). From germline, CDR1 is SQVTM and CDR2 ANQGSEA. The V end lost 4 bases, the J end lost 5 bases, and 13 bases lay between the germline ends. There are 13 residues in the CDR3. CDR3 DNA: TGCAGCGTTGTGGGGCAGGGGAGAGATACGCAGTATTTT. Its translation is CSVVGQGRDTQYF.

V gene TRBV7-2 combines with J gene TRBJ2-7; no clear D gene. CDR1 and CDR2 (germline): SGHTA, FQGNSA. This CDR3 is built from 15 residues. Trimming left V 2 bases short and J 2 bases short, with 13 bases between. The CDR3 bases are TGTGCCAGCAGCTTACGCCGGGCAGGAACCTACGAGCAGTACTTC. It yields the protein CASSLRRAGTYEQYF.

This clonotype was detected many times. This chain connects TRBV5-1 to TRBJ2-3; possibly TRBD1 or TRBD2 for D (5 bases each). This CDR3 has 15 amino acids. Germline lookup yields CDR1 SGHRS and CDR2 YFSETQ. Trimming stripped 3 bases from V and 6 bases from J, with 17 bases between. DNA for the CDR3: TGCGCCAGCAGCTCCGGGACGATTGTCGTCGATACGCAGTATTTT. This gives the protein CASSSGTIVVDTQYF.

This clonotype was counted ten times or more. Relative to the germline gene, one junction end is altered; a read error may explain this. This sequence joins TRBV6-1 and TRBJ2-7, with TRBD1 matching over 9 bases. The germline V gene encodes CDR1 MNHNS and CDR2 SASEGT. This CDR3 has 14 residues. The CDR3 region has the DNA TGTGCCAGCAGTGGGCACCCACTCCGGGACAGGGTAAACTTC. Its protein product is CASSGHPLRDRVNF.

There are many counts of this clonotype. The chain links TRBV5-8 to TRBJ1-5; D might be TRBD1 (5 bases). Germline-derived CDR1 and CDR2 are SGHTS and YDEGEE. Deletions cut 5 bases from V and 4 bases from J, with 16 bases between. This CDR3 has 15 amino acids. The CDR3 reads CASRPGAPWNQPQHF. The CDR3 DNA reads TGTGCCAGCAGACCTGGGGCCCCATGGAATCAGCCCCAGCATTTT.

The table lists this clonotype with a few counts. The V call is TRBV6-1, the J call TRBJ2-7, with D perhaps TRBD1 or TRBD2 (6 bases each). Deletions cut 7 bases from V and 8 bases from J, with 18 bases between. Germline lookup yields CDR1 MNHNS and CDR2 SASEGT. CDR3 length: 13 residues. The CDR3 DNA follows: TGTGCCAGCACCGTTTCGGGGGCGGACAAGCAGTACTTC. Translating gives CASTVSGADKQYF.

The CDR3 sequence is CASSPRQSGYTF. Written as DNA, the CDR3 is TGCGCCAGCAGCCCGAGACAGTCGGGCTACACCTTC. The chain uses TRBV10-2 and TRBJ1-2, with D possibly matching TRBD1 (5 bases). From germline, CDR1 is WSHSY and CDR2 SAAADI. V dropped 6 bases and J dropped 8 bases, with 13 bases sitting between them. This CDR3 contains 12 residues.

CDR3 sequence: CSVDSGDSYEQYF. CDR3 DNA sequence: TGCAGCGTTGATAGCGGGGACTCCTACGAGCAGTACTTC. The V call is TRBV29-1, the J call TRBJ2-7; 8 bases fit TRBD2. CDR1 and CDR2 from the germline V gene are SQVTM and ANQGSEA. This CDR3 comprises 13 residues. V trimming: 3 bases; J trimming: 0 bases; junction bases outside the gene matches: 1.

The chain recombines TRBV27 with TRBJ2-3, with 10 bases that match TRBD2. Losses at the gene ends were 6 bases for V and 3 bases for J; bases not matched to a gene: 15. Germline V gene data show CDR1 as MNHEY and CDR2 as SMNVEV (reference sequence). This CDR3 region has 18 residues. The CDR3 coding sequence is TGTGCCAGCAGCCTGTGGGGGGGGCAAGCGGGAGGGACAGATACGCAGTATTTT. It translates to CASSLWGGQAGGTDTQYF.

The rearrangement uses TRBV6-1 and TRBJ1-3; D gene unclear. Trimming shortened V by 7 bases and J by 4 bases, and 11 bases separated the two germline ends. The CDR3 is made up of 13 amino acids. Germline CDR1 is MNHNS and CDR2 is SASEGT. For the CDR3, the DNA is TGTGCCAGCAACAGTGTCCCCGGAAACACCATATATTTT. It specifies CASNSVPGNTIYF.

The chain carries TRBV10-3 and TRBJ2-1, with TRBD1 as a possible D gene (6 bases). The germline V and J ends were trimmed by 1 base and 9 bases, with 13 bases remaining between them. CDR1 is ENHRY and CDR2 is SYGVKD in the germline V gene. The length of the CDR3 is 14 residues. The CDR3 loop reads CAISELDRIGEQFF. The CDR3 DNA reads as TGTGCCATCAGTGAGTTGGACAGAATCGGTGAGCAGTTCTTC.

Only a few counts were recorded for this clonotype. CDR3 protein: CASSSALTGVRAVTGELFF. As DNA, the CDR3 is TGTGCCAGCAGCAGCGCGCTGACAGGTGTGAGGGCGGTCACCGGGGAGCTGTTTTTT. The chain joins TRBV7-2 to TRBJ2-2; a possible D gene is TRBD1 (6 bases). Trimming removed 5 bases from V and 4 bases from J, with 26 bases in between. This CDR3 contains 19 residues. In germline, CDR1 is SGHTA, CDR2 FQGNSA. Variable domain in full (rest from reference TRBV7-2 and TRBJ2-2): GAGVSQSPSNKVTEKGKDVELRCDPISGHTALYWYRQSLGQGLEFLIYFQGNSAPDKSGLPSDRFSAERTGGSVSTLTIQRTQQEDSAVYLCASSSALTGVRAVTGELFFGEGSRLTVL.

This clonotype was observed many times. This chain links TRBV20-1 with TRBJ2-5, with D maybe TRBD2 (5 bases). V lost 1 base and J 4 bases, leaving 13 bases between the germline ends. The CDR3 is made up of 14 amino acids. The germline V gene has CDR1 DFQATT and CDR2 SNEGSKA (reference sequence). The CDR3: CSARAGSGPETQYF. Written as DNA, the CDR3 is TGCAGTGCTAGAGCGGGCAGCGGTCCAGAGACCCAGTACTTC.

On this clonotype: Possible read error: a much larger clone is one base away. The chain recombines TRBV6-1 with TRBJ2-7, with 8 bases identical to TRBD2. This CDR3 is 15 amino acids long. Germline CDR1 and CDR2: MNHNS and SASEGT. CDR3 coding DNA: TGTGCCAGCCTGCACGGGGCGGGAGGTAGAGGCGAGCAGTGCTTC. As protein: CASLHGAGGRGEQCF.